The 14 T cell receptor beta chains given below trace back to one sample, sequenced in a study of T cell repertoires in cytomegalovirus infection. Antigens for these TCRs are unknown. TCRdb processed the reads anew with MiXCR; each CDR3 protein has one entry. This repertoire shows 35,000 to 55,000 distinct CDR3 sequences, 15% to 25% found once; its top ten account for less than 70%. Sequencing was performed on CD8+ T cells from cultured PBMCs, taken from culture after CMV antigen stimulation. These receptors were obtained from a human donor in good health (CMV status not recorded). Some clones in this sample may be carry-over from other donors' samples.

The sample holds many counts of this clonotype. The rearrangement uses TRBV6-5 and TRBJ2-2; D perhaps matches TRBD2 (5 bases). This CDR3 is built from 15 residues. V was trimmed by 2 bases and J by 4 bases, leaving 11 bases between them. From germline, CDR1 is MNHEY and CDR2 SVGAGI. CDR3 coding DNA: TGTGCCAGCAGTTACAGGGCGGGTAGCACCGGGGAGCTGTTTTTT. Translated: CASSYRAGSTGELFF.

With respect to this clonotype: A much larger clone is a single base away; this may be a read error. The chain has TRBV30 and TRBJ2-7, with 8 positions matching TRBD1. The CDR3 is made up of 15 amino acids. The V gene's germline CDR1 is GTSNPN and CDR2 SVGIG (reference sequence). This CDR3 is CTWSVLRGQIYEQYF. As DNA, the CDR3 is TGTACCTGGAGTGTACTCAGGGGGCAGATCTACGAGCAGTACTTC. Based on the CDR3 plus reference TRBV30 and TRBJ2-7, the full variable domain is SQTIHQWPATLVQPVGSPLSLECTVEGTSNPNLYWYRQAAGRGLQLLFYSVGIGQISSEVPQNLSASRPQDRQFILSSKKLLLSDSGFYLCTWSVLRGQIYEQYFGPGTRLTVT.

The chain uses TRBV5-4 and TRBJ1-5; perhaps TRBD1 as D (5 bases). Germline V lookup: CDR1 SGHNT, CDR2 YYREEE (reference sequence). Trimming pared 3 bases from V and 5 bases from J, leaving 12 bases between. The CDR3 is made up of 14 amino acids. CDR3 nucleotides: TGTGCCAGCAGCTCCTGGGGGGGGGATCAGCCCCAGCATTTT. Translating gives CASSSWGGDQPQHF.

This clonotype was seen a handful of times. J is TRBJ2-1 and V is TRBV5-8; 7 bases are a match to TRBD1. This CDR3 has 15 residues. J lost 0 bases, V lost 4 bases, and 4 bases had no gene match. Germline-derived CDR1 and CDR2 are SGHTS and YDEGEE. The DNA of the CDR3 is TGTGCCAGCAGCCCGGGACAGAGCTCCTACAATGAGCAGTTCTTC. Its translation: CASSPGQSSYNEQFF. Complete variable domain (other parts from reference TRBV5-8 and TRBJ2-1): EAGVTQSPTHLIKTRGQQATLRCSPISGHTSVYWYQQALGLGLQFLLWYDEGEERNRGNFPPRFSGRQFPNYSSELNVNALELEDSALYLCASSPGQSSYNEQFFGPGTRLTVL.

V and J are TRBV19 and TRBJ2-1; TRBD2 aligns across 8 bases. Germline loops: CDR1 LNHDA, CDR2 SQIVND (reference sequence). There are 17 residues in the CDR3. The V segment lost 3 bases and the J segment 4 bases; nucleotides outside the gene matches: 11. The CDR3 reads CASSISGAGGAYNEQFF. CDR3 DNA sequence: TGTGCCAGTAGTATTAGCGGGGCGGGGGGCGCATACAATGAGCAGTTCTTC.

This clonotype was counted a few times. The chain carries TRBV28 and TRBJ1-5; D not certain. Trimming removed 6 bases at V and 4 bases at J, with 10 bases between. The CDR3 is 13 residues long. CDR1 MDHEN and CDR2 SYDVKM come from the germline V gene. The CDR3 spells CASSVVRNQPQHF. CDR3 DNA sequence: TGTGCCAGCAGCGTCGTCAGAAATCAGCCCCAGCATTTT.

This clonotype showed up many times. The chain is built from TRBV7-8 and TRBJ2-1; 7 bases are a match to TRBD1. The V segment lost 5 bases and the J segment 10 bases; nucleotides outside the gene matches: 5. The germline CDR1 and CDR2 sequences are SGHVS and FQNEAQ. The CDR3 consists of 12 residues. CDR3 DNA: TGTGCCAGCAGCCGTGAGGGGGCCGAGCAGTTCTTC. The encoded protein is CASSREGAEQFF.

A few counts support this clonotype. This chain connects TRBV7-9 to TRBJ2-7; 12 positions match TRBD1. Germline-derived CDR1 and CDR2 are SEHNR and FQNEAQ (reference sequence). The CDR3 runs 13 residues. Trimming at V came to 3 bases and at J to 6 bases, leaving 0 bases not matched to a gene. CDR3 coding DNA: TGTGCCAGCAGCTTGGGACAGGGGGCCGAGCAGTACTTC. It encodes CASSLGQGAEQYF.

The V and J genes are TRBV29-1 and TRBJ1-2; D is ambiguous. Trimming took off 0 bases at V and 1 base at J, with 3 bases between the two ends. In germline, CDR1 is SQVTM, CDR2 ANQGSEA. This CDR3 region has 12 residues. The CDR3 loop is CSVEDGNYGYTF. CDR3 sequence (DNA): TGCAGCGTTGAAGACGGTAACTATGGCTACACCTTC.

This clonotype has ten or more counts. CDR3 in amino acids: CASSRDRGTDTQYF. The CDR3 coding sequence is TGTGCCAGCAGCCGCGACAGGGGCACAGATACGCAGTATTTT. V and J are TRBV7-2 and TRBJ2-3; the match to TRBD1 covers 7 bases. In germline, CDR1 is SGHTA, CDR2 FQGNSA. V shed 5 bases, J shed 1 base, and the junction held 3 bases outside the gene matches. This CDR3 is 14 amino acids long.

This clonotype has more than one count but fewer than ten. This chain links TRBV11-2 with TRBJ2-7; no clear D. Germline values: CDR1 SGHAT, CDR2 FQNNGV. V dropped 5 bases and J dropped 0 bases, with 17 bases sitting between them. This CDR3 has 16 amino acids. The CDR3, as DNA: TGTGCCAGCAGCCGACTGAGCGTGATAAGCTCCTACGAGCAGTACTTC. Its protein product is CASSRLSVISSYEQYF. Filled out from reference TRBV11-2 and TRBJ2-7, the complete variable domain reads EAGVAQSPRYKIIEKRQSVAFWCNPISGHATLYWYQQILGQGPKLLIQFQNNGVVDDSQLPKDRFSAERLKGVDSTLKIQPAKLEDSAVYLCASSRLSVISSYEQYFGPGTRLTVT.

The count of this clonotype is one. Just one base apart from a much larger clone, this may be a read error. This sequence joins TRBV2 and TRBJ2-1; 12 nucleotides agree with TRBD2. This CDR3 has 15 amino acids. J gave up 7 bases and V 3 bases, and 4 bases lay outside the gene matches. The germline V gene has CDR1 SNHLY and CDR2 FYNNEI. The DNA of the CDR3 is TGTGCCAGCAGTGAGACTAGCGGGAGTTTGAATGAGCAGTTCTTC. It is translated as CASSETSGSLNEQFF.

This clonotype was picked up a small number of times. The chain joins TRBV18 to TRBJ2-7; 9 nucleotides align to TRBD1. Germline values: CDR1 KGHSH, CDR2 LQKENI. The V gene end was trimmed by 0 bases and the J gene end by 7 bases; junction bases not matched to a gene: 10. The CDR3 length is 16 residues. Here the CDR3 DNA reads TGTGCCAGCTCACCACCGAGCGGGACAGGGTTCGGAGAGCAGTACTTC. As protein: CASSPPSGTGFGEQYF.

The chain joins TRBV12-3 or TRBV12-4 to TRBJ2-3; D gene uncertain. The ends were cut back, 3 bases at V and 3 bases at J, with 7 bases in the middle. This CDR3 contains 13 residues. The CDR3 loop reads CASSFWETDTQYF. Written as DNA, the CDR3 is TGTGCCAGCAGTTTCTGGGAAACAGATACGCAGTATTTT.